The T cell receptor (beta chain) described here comes from a study of T cell changes during pregnancy in multiple sclerosis. Sequencing used immunoSEQ multiplex PCR; TCRdb keeps in-frame clones, though not all of them. The data contain about 39,000 clones, approximately 80% of them singletons. Germline V lookup: CDR1 MNHNY, CDR2 SVGAGI (reference sequence). The CDR3 is 16 amino acids. V shed 0 bases and J shed 0 bases, with 10 bases lying between them. This sequence was found in a female donor with multiple sclerosis, enrolled in a pregnancy study. The source was CD4+ T cells from peripheral blood mononuclear cells, collected before pregnancy. The gene calls are TRBV6-6 and TRBJ2-3, with D perhaps TRBD2 (5 bases). In nucleotides, the CDR3 is TGTGCCAGCAGTTACTCTGCCGGGAAAAGCACAGATACGCAGTATTTT. Translating gives CASSYSAGKSTDTQYF.